Each of the 31 T cell receptor beta chains below was sequenced from the same sample in a study of graft-versus-host responses after intestinal transplantation. Once graft tissue had been processed, intraepithelial and lamina propria lymphocytes were released. Some clones are missing from TCRdb's copy, which holds only in-frame ones; the method was immunoSEQ multiplex PCR. In the table there are 13,000 or so clones, 74% of which are singletons. Sequencing used ileum tissue, obtained 16 days after intestinal transplant. The receptors shown here come from a human patient who received an intestinal transplant, so some T cells may come from the graft donor.

CDR3 residues: CASSPHYRGRDTQYF. The CDR3 region has the DNA TGTGCCAGCAGCCCACATTACAGGGGCCGAGATACGCAGTATTTT. This rearrangement joins TRBV7-9 to TRBJ2-3; 7 nucleotides align to TRBD1. With V trimmed by 5 bases and J by 5 bases, 10 bases remained unmatched. The CDR3 sequence is 15 residues long. CDR1 is SEHNR, CDR2 FQNEAQ, per germline (reference sequence). Together with reference TRBV7-9 and TRBJ2-3, the CDR3 gives the full variable domain: DTGVSQNPRHKITKRGQNVTFRCDPISEHNRLYWYRQTLGQGPEFLTYFQNEAQLEKSRLLSDRFSAERPKGSFSTLEIQRTEQGDSAMYLCASSPHYRGRDTQYFGPGTRLTVL.

This clone is labeled as medium-sized. For the CDR3, the DNA is TGTGCCAGCAGCTTGGGGCAGGGGGCTTACGAGCAGTACTTC. Translating it yields CASSLGQGAYEQYF. V is TRBV5-6 and J is TRBJ2-7, with TRBD1 identical over 8 bases. Germline assignment: CDR1 SGHDT and CDR2 YYEEEE. J lost 4 bases, V lost 0 bases, and 3 bases had no gene match. The CDR3 runs to 14 residues.

This clone appeared a single time. The chain is built from TRBV12-2 and TRBJ1-6; the tabulated D call, TRBD1, remains unverified against the DNA. TRBV12-2 is assigned pseudogene status. The CDR3 runs 16 residues. The CDR3 loop is CASRSRRQGDNSPLHF. In nucleotides, the CDR3 is TGTGCAAGTCGATCCAGACGACAGGGGGATAATTCACCCCTCCACTTT.

This clone was observed a handful of times. V and J are TRBV6-4 and TRBJ2-1, with D maybe TRBD1 (6 bases). Per the germline V gene, CDR1 is MRHNA and CDR2 is SNTAGT. V lost 2 bases and J lost 6, with 17 bases in between. The CDR3 runs 16 residues. CDR3 loop: CASSDTNRVSGNEQFF. The CDR3, as DNA: TGTGCCAGCAGTGACACCAACAGGGTCTCGGGCAATGAGCAGTTCTTC.

The J gene is TRBJ1-3, the V gene TRBV10-3; D possibly corresponds to TRBD1 (5 bases). This CDR3 contains 15 residues. Deletions cut 3 bases from V and 2 bases from J, with 11 bases between. CDR1 and CDR2 from the germline V gene are ENHRY and SYGVKD. The chain's CDR3 is CAISDPRGPGNTIYF. In nucleotides, the CDR3 is TGTGCCATCAGTGATCCAAGGGGTCCTGGAAACACCATATATTTT.

This clone turned up a few times. The chain recombines TRBV7-9 with TRBJ2-3; 11 bases are a match to TRBD2. V shed 5 bases, J shed 2 bases, and the junction held 6 bases outside the gene matches. The CDR3 is made up of 16 amino acids. Germline V lookup: CDR1 SEHNR, CDR2 FQNEAQ (reference sequence). CDR3 loop: CASSTGLAGITDTQYF. The CDR3 region has the DNA TGTGCCAGCAGCACTGGACTAGCGGGCATCACAGATACGCAGTATTTT. The full variable domain, rest sourced from reference TRBV7-9 and TRBJ2-3, is DTGVSQNPRHKITKRGQNVTFRCDPISEHNRLYWYRQTLGQGPEFLTYFQNEAQLEKSRLLSDRFSAERPKGSFSTLEIQRTEQGDSAMYLCASSTGLAGITDTQYFGPGTRLTVL.

The sample holds one count of this clone. This chain uses TRBV6-1 with TRBJ1-3; D might be TRBD1 (6 bases). Trimming took 7 bases from V and 2 from J, leaving 12 bases between them. Germline CDR1 reads MNHNS; CDR2 reads SASEGT. This CDR3 contains 14 residues. The CDR3 sequence is CASTDRDTGNTIYF. CDR3 nucleotides: TGTGCCAGCACTGACCGGGACACTGGAAACACCATATATTTT.

The V gene is TRBV14, the J gene TRBJ1-1; D uncertain. The germline CDR1 and CDR2 sequences are SGHDN and FVKESK. The germline V and J ends were trimmed by 3 bases and 4 bases, with 12 bases remaining between them. The CDR3 extends over 14 amino acids. This CDR3 is CASSQDWGGTEAFF. The CDR3 coding sequence is TGTGCCAGCAGCCAGGATTGGGGAGGCACTGAAGCTTTCTTT. The variable domain in full, with the rest retrieved from reference TRBV14 and TRBJ1-1, is EAGVTQFPSHSVIEKGQTVTLRCDPISGHDNLYWYRRVMGKEIKFLLHFVKESKQDESGMPNNRFLAERTGGTYSTLKVQPAELEDSGVYFCASSQDWGGTEAFFGQGTRLTVV.

The chain combines TRBV11-2 with TRBJ2-7; TRBD1 is a possible D gene (5 bases). This CDR3 contains 13 residues. Trimming took 1 base from V and 5 from J, leaving 9 bases between them. Germline V gene sequence: CDR1 SGHAT, CDR2 FQNNGV. As DNA, the CDR3 is TGTGCCAGCAGCTTAGGTCAGGGAAACGAGCAGTACTTC. Amino acid sequence: CASSLGQGNEQYF.

This clone was picked up a small number of times. The chain employs TRBV30 and TRBJ2-2; the match to TRBD2 covers 8 bases. V was clipped by 8 bases and J by 0 bases; unmatched bases: 14. This CDR3 spans 17 amino acids. The germline gives CDR1 GTSNPN, CDR2 SVGIG (reference sequence). In DNA, the CDR3 is TGTGCCGGGGATGTGGGTATAGCGGGGCCGAACACCGGGGAGCTGTTTTTT. Residues: CAGDVGIAGPNTGELFF.

This chain uses TRBV7-9 with TRBJ1-2; D unresolved. V lost 0 bases and J 7 bases, leaving 9 bases between the germline ends. The CDR3 is made up of 13 amino acids. Germline V lookup: CDR1 SEHNR, CDR2 FQNEAQ (reference sequence). The CDR3: CASSLAREPGYTF. In nucleotides, the CDR3 is TGTGCCAGCAGCTTAGCGAGGGAGCCTGGCTACACCTTC.

DNA for the CDR3: TGTGCCTGGAGTGTTCGCGGACAGGGGCCACCCCGTACCTACGAGCAGTACTTC. This encodes CAWSVRGQGPPRTYEQYF. The rearrangement joins TRBV30 to TRBJ2-7, with 9 bases identical to TRBD1. V shed 0 bases and J 2 bases; nucleotides not matched to a gene: 14. CDR3 length: 18 residues. Germline assignment: CDR1 GTSNPN and CDR2 SVGIG (reference sequence).

The chain is built from TRBV27 and TRBJ2-2; D is perhaps TRBD1 (5 bases). V lost 3 bases to trimming and J lost 5 bases, with 16 bases between them. This CDR3 is 16 amino acids long. The V gene's germline CDR1 is MNHEY and CDR2 SMNVEV (reference sequence). This CDR3 reads CASSFKGPIRTGELFF. As DNA, the CDR3 is TGTGCCAGCAGTTTTAAGGGGCCCATAAGGACCGGGGAGCTGTTTTTT.

This chain joins TRBV6-5 and TRBJ1-1; D call uncertain. The CDR3 extends over 13 amino acids. V was shortened by 2 bases and J by 10 bases, with 14 bases between the two germline ends. CDR1 MNHEY and CDR2 SVGAGI come from the germline V gene. DNA of the CDR3: TGTGCCAGCAGTTACGCACCGTCTATTGTAGCTTTCTTT. It encodes CASSYAPSIVAFF.

The chain is built from TRBV6-1 and TRBJ2-1; D call uncertain. With 7 bases removed from V and 0 bases from J, the gap between germline ends came to 10 bases. The CDR3 loop spans 14 amino acids. Germline loops: CDR1 MNHNS, CDR2 SASEGT. This chain's CDR3 is CASNRGDSYNEQFF. In DNA form, the CDR3 reads TGTGCCAGCAATCGAGGTGACTCCTACAATGAGCAGTTCTTC.

The rearrangement links TRBV4-1 to TRBJ1-3; weak D call: TRBD1 (5 bases). The CDR3 loop spans 18 amino acids. The ends were cut back, 1 base at V and 4 bases at J, with 20 bases in the middle. CDR1 and CDR2 (germline): MGHRA, YSYEKL. The CDR3 bases are TGCGCCAGCAGCCAAGGCCCATTCGGGGGACGTAAAGGAAACACCATATATTTT. This sequence encodes CASSQGPFGGRKGNTIYF.

The chain combines TRBV19 with TRBJ1-5; D is possibly TRBD1 (6 bases). This CDR3 is 16 amino acids long. The germline V gene encodes CDR1 LNHDA and CDR2 SQIVND (reference sequence). The V gene lost 5 bases and the J gene lost 4 bases, with 18 bases spanning the gap. CDR3 DNA sequence: TGTGCCAGTAGTTCAGTGATGGGACATCCTAATCAGCCCCAGCATTTT. Amino acids: CASSSVMGHPNQPQHF.

The table lists this clone with a count of one. The chain has TRBV5-4 and TRBJ2-7; 11 bases are shared with TRBD2. V lost 4 bases to trimming and J lost 7 bases; unmatched junction nucleotides: 7. CDR1 is SGHNT and CDR2 is YYREEE in the germline V gene (reference sequence). CDR3 length: 14 amino acids. Here the CDR3 reads CASSLGLAVGEQYF. In nucleotides, the CDR3 is TGTGCCAGCAGCCTGGGACTAGCGGTTGGGGAGCAGTACTTC.

The gene calls are TRBV7-2 and TRBJ2-7; a weak D match, TRBD2 (6 bases). Trimming took off 1 base at V and 4 bases at J, with 14 bases between the two ends. The CDR3 consists of 15 residues. Per germline, CDR1 SGHTA and CDR2 FQGNSA. CDR3 sequence: CASSLGLGAQYEQYF. As DNA, the CDR3 is TGTGCCAGCAGCTTAGGACTAGGGGCCCAGTACGAGCAGTACTTC.

J is TRBJ1-2 and V is TRBV7-9; D might be TRBD1 (5 bases). Trimming pared 7 bases from V and 4 bases from J, leaving 13 bases between. Germline CDR1 is SEHNR and CDR2 is FQNEAQ (reference sequence). The CDR3 is made up of 13 amino acids. This CDR3 is CASNPRDFYGYTF. DNA of the CDR3: TGTGCCAGCAACCCTCGGGACTTCTATGGCTACACCTTC.

The chain has TRBV29-1 and TRBJ2-7; 7 bases map to TRBD1. J gave up 0 bases and V 5 bases, and 4 bases lay outside the gene matches. CDR1 and CDR2 (germline): SQVTM, ANQGSEA. The CDR3 is made up of 13 amino acids. CDR3 DNA sequence: TGCAGCGTTAGGGGGCTAAGCTCCTACGAGCAGTACTTC. It specifies CSVRGLSSYEQYF.

This clone was recorded only once. This rearrangement joins TRBV5-1 to TRBJ2-1, with a possible D match to TRBD2 (6 bases). Germline loops: CDR1 SGHRS, CDR2 YFSETQ. CDR3 length equals 16 residues. V lost 4 bases, J lost 6 bases, and 20 bases lay in between. Here the CDR3 reads CASSRGLPPRLNEQFF. CDR3 DNA: TGCGCCAGCAGCAGGGGACTTCCTCCTCGACTCAATGAGCAGTTCTTC.

The chain recombines TRBV7-9 with TRBJ2-7; D might be TRBD1 (9 bases). This CDR3 contains 16 residues. The V end was cut by 5 bases, the J end by 5 bases, with 22 bases between. Looked up from germline, CDR1 is SEHNR and CDR2 is FQNEAQ (reference sequence). The CDR3 DNA is TGTGCCAGCAGCCCGGGGGGGGGACAGGGAATTAACGAGCAGTACTTC. It encodes CASSPGGGQGINEQYF.

Turning to this clone: Compared with germline, one end of the junction differs, possibly owing to a read error. The chain links TRBV6-5 to TRBJ2-7; 8 bases agree with TRBD1. The CDR3 contains 15 residues. Germline CDR1 reads MNHEY; CDR2 reads SVGAGI. The CDR3 bases are TGTGCCAGCAATTACTCGGACAGGGTGAGGGACGAGCAGTACTTC. Its translation: CASNYSDRVRDEQYF.

The chain is built from TRBV10-1 and TRBJ2-7, with 9 bases aligning to TRBD1. CDR1 and CDR2 from the germline V gene are WNHNN and SYGVQD (reference sequence). This CDR3 has 13 amino acids. The ends lost 6 bases at V and 6 bases at J; junction bases unmatched: 6. In DNA, the CDR3 is TGCGCCAGCAGCCGGGACAGGGTAGCCGAGCAGTACTTC. Amino acids: CASSRDRVAEQYF.

CDR3 in amino acids: CASSSRTGANEQFF. CDR3 DNA sequence: TGCGCCAGCAGCTCCCGGACAGGGGCCAATGAGCAGTTCTTC. The gene calls are TRBV5-1 and TRBJ2-1, with 9 bases identical to TRBD1. Germline V gene sequence: CDR1 SGHRS, CDR2 YFSETQ. Germline trimming cut 3 bases from V and 6 bases from J; bases unmatched to any gene: 4. This CDR3 has 14 residues.

J is TRBJ1-3 and V is TRBV9; D might be TRBD1 (5 bases). The CDR3 runs 16 residues. From germline, CDR1 is SGDLS and CDR2 YYNGEE. The V end was cut by 0 bases, the J end by 2 bases, with 12 bases between. The CDR3 DNA reads TGTGCCAGCAGCGTAGACCCCCCAGGGACTGGAAACACCATATATTTT. It specifies CASSVDPPGTGNTIYF.

The table lists this clone with a count of one. J is TRBJ1-5 and V is TRBV7-3; 9 nucleotides align to TRBD1. V was clipped by 5 bases and J by 4 bases; unmatched bases: 9. Looked up from germline, CDR1 is SGHTA and CDR2 is FQGTGA. The CDR3 loop spans 16 amino acids. CDR3 nucleotides: TGTGCCAGCAGCCCAAAAAGGGACAGGGCGAATCAGCCCCAGCATTTT. Amino acids: CASSPKRDRANQPQHF.

This chain uses TRBV6-5 with TRBJ2-7; 11 positions agree with TRBD1. From germline, CDR1 is MNHEY and CDR2 SVGAGI. The CDR3 is made up of 15 amino acids. The V gene end was trimmed by 6 bases and the J gene end by 2 bases; junction bases not matched to a gene: 6. For the CDR3, the DNA is TGTGCCAGCAGCCAGGGACAGGGGGAGACCTACGAGCAGTACTTC. Protein sequence: CASSQGQGETYEQYF.

V usage is TRBV30 and J usage is TRBJ2-1; TRBD2 aligns across 12 bases. The V and J ends lost 2 bases and 10 bases, in that order; junction bases with no gene match: 9. This CDR3 spans 15 amino acids. Germline CDR1 reads GTSNPN; CDR2 reads SVGIG (reference sequence). The CDR3: CAWSLAGGPMDEQFF. The CDR3 DNA follows: TGTGCCTGGAGTCTAGCGGGAGGGCCTATGGACGAGCAGTTCTTC. Full variable domain (remainder filled in from reference TRBV30 and TRBJ2-1): SQTIHQWPATLVQPVGSPLSLECTVEGTSNPNLYWYRQAAGRGLQLLFYSVGIGQISSEVPQNLSASRPQDRQFILSSKKLLLSDSGFYLCAWSLAGGPMDEQFFGPGTRLTVL.

The rearrangement links TRBV7-9 to TRBJ2-3; D might be TRBD2 (6 bases). The germline gives CDR1 SEHNR, CDR2 FQNEAQ (reference sequence). The ends were cut back, 10 bases at V and 2 bases at J, with 13 bases in the middle. CDR3 length: 13 residues. The CDR3 loop is CAIPGLITDTQYF. As DNA, the CDR3 is TGTGCCATACCGGGACTTATCACAGATACGCAGTATTTT.